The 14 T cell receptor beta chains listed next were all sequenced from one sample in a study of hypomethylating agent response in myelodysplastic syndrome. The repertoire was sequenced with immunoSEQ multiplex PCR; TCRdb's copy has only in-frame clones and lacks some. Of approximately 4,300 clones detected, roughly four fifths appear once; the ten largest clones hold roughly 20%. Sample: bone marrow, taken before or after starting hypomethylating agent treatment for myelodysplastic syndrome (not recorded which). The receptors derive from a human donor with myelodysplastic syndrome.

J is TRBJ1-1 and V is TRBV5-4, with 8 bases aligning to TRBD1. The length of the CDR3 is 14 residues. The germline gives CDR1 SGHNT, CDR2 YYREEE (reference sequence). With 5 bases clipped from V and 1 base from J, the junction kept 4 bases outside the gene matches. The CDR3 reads CASSSGTGNTEAFF. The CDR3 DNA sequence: TGTGCCAGCAGTTCCGGGACAGGGAACACTGAAGCTTTCTTT. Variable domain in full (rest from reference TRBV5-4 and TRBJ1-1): ETGVTQSPTHLIKTRGQQVTLRCSSQSGHNTVSWYQQALGQGPQFIFQYYREEENGRGNFPPRFSGLQFPNYSSELNVNALELDDSALYLCASSSGTGNTEAFFGQGTRLTVV.

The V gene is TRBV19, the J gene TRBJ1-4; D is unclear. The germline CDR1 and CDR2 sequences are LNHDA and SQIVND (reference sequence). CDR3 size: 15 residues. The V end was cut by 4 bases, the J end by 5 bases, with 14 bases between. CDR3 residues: CASSTIGNQNEKLFF. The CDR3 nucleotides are TGTGCCAGTAGTACAATAGGGAACCAAAATGAAAAACTGTTTTTT.

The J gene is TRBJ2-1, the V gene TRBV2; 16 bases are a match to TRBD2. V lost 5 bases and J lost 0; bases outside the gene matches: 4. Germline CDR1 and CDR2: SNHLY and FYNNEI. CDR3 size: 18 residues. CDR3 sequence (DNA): TGTGCCAGCAGTCGGGGACTAGCGGGGGGGAGCTCCTACAATGAGCAGTTCTTC. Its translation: CASSRGLAGGSSYNEQFF.

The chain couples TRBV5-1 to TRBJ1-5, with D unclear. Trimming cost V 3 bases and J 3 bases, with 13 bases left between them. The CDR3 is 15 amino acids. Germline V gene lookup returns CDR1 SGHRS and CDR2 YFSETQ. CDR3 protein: CASSYWPGSNQPQHF. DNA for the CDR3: TGCGCCAGCAGCTACTGGCCGGGATCCAATCAGCCCCAGCATTTT. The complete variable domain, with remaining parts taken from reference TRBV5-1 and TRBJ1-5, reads KAGVTQTPRYLIKTRGQQVTLSCSPISGHRSVSWYQQTPGQGLQFLFEYFSETQRNKGNFPGRFSGRQFSNSRSEMNVSTLELGDSALYLCASSYWPGSNQPQHFGDGTRLSIL.

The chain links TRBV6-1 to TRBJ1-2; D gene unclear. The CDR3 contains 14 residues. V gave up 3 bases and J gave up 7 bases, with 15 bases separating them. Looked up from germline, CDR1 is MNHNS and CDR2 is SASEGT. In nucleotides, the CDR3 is TGTGCCAGCAGTGAGGTTCAGGTTGTCAGTGGCTACACCTTC. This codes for CASSEVQVVSGYTF.

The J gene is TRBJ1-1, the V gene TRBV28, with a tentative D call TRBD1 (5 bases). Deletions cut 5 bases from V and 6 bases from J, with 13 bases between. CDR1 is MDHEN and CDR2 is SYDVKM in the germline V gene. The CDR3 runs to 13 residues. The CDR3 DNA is TGTGCCAGCAGTATACGGGGGGGGGCTGAAGCTTTCTTT. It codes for CASSIRGGAEAFF.

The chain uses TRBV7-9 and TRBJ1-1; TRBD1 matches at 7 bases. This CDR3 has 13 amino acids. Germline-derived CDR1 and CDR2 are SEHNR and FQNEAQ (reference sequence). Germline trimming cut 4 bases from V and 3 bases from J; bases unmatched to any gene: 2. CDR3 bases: TGTGCCAGCAGCTCTCAGGGGGACACTGAAGCTTTCTTT. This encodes CASSSQGDTEAFF.

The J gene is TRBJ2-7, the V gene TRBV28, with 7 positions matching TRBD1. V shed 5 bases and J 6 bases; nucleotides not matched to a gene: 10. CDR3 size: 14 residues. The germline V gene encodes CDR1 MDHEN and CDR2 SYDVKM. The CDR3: CASSTREGAIEQYF. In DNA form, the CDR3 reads TGTGCCAGCAGTACCAGAGAGGGGGCGATCGAGCAGTACTTC.

The CDR3 spells CASSLDTHSYEQYF. DNA of the CDR3: TGTGCCAGCAGCTTAGATACTCATTCCTACGAGCAGTACTTC. The V and J genes are TRBV7-9 and TRBJ2-7; D gene ambiguous. The CDR3 contains 14 residues. V was clipped by 1 base and J by 1 base, with 8 bases between them. CDR1 is SEHNR and CDR2 is FQNEAQ in the germline V gene (reference sequence).

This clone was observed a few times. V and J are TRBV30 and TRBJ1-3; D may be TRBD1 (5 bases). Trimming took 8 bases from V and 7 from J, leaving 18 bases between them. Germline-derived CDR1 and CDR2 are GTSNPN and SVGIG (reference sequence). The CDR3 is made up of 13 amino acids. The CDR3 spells CAPGDGLVNTIYF. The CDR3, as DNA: TGTGCCCCCGGGGACGGATTGGTGAACACCATATATTTT. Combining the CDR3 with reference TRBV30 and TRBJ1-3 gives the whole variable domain SQTIHQWPATLVQPVGSPLSLECTVEGTSNPNLYWYRQAAGRGLQLLFYSVGIGQISSEVPQNLSASRPQDRQFILSSKKLLLSDSGFYLCAPGDGLVNTIYFGEGSWLTVV.

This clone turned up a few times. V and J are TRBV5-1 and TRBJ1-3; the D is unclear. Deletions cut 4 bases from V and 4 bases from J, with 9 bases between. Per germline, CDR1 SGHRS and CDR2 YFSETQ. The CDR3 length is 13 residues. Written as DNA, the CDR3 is TGCGCCAGCAGCCCCACCCCGGGAAACACCATATATTTT. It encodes CASSPTPGNTIYF.

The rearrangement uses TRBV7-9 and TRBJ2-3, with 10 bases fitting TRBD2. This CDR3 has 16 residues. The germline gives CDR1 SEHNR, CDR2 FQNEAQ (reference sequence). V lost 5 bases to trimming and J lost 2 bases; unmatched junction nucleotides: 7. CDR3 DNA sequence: TGTGCCAGCAGCCAAGGAGCGGGAGGGGTCACAGATACGCAGTATTTT. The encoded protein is CASSQGAGGVTDTQYF.

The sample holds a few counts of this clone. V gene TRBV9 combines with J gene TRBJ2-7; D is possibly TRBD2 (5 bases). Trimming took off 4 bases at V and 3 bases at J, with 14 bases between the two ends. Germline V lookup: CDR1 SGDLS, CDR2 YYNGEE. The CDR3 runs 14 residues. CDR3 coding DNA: TGTGCCAGCAGCCGGAGCCAGCGGATCTACGAGCAGTACTTC. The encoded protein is CASSRSQRIYEQYF.

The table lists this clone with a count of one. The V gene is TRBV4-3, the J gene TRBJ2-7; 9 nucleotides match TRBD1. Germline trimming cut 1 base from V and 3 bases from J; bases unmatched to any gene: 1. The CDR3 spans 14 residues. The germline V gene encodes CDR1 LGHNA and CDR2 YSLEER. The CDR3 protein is CASSQGTGDYEQYF. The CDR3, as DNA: TGCGCCAGCAGCCAAGGGACAGGGGACTACGAGCAGTACTTC.